The sequence of this T cell receptor beta chain was determined in a study of lymphopenia after photon versus proton radiotherapy (dated by TCRdb to the late 2010s). Regarding the study in general: Photon and proton radiation therapy were compared by the study for their immunological effects in patients with gastrointestinal tumors who developed high-grade lymphopenia. The approximately 20 patients in the cohort had gastrointestinal tumors, were treated with either photon or proton therapy, and subsequently developed lymphopenia. The goal of the study was to characterize the differences between the two radiation modalities in how they affect the immune system. Beyond this particular receptor, the publication reports: The survival association was assessed only in patients who died, and better survival with proton therapy was presented by the authors as a possibility rather than a demonstrated result. Relative stability during treatment was observed in proton-treated patients, whereas loss of naive T cells and TCR diversity and gain of effector/memory populations were observed in photon-treated patients. After the lymphocyte count nadir, photon-treated repertoires showed oligoclonal expansion, especially of CD8+ Temra cells, which drove the drop in diversity. Among patients across the cohort who died, overall survival time showed an inverse correlation with a larger post-nadir drop in TCR diversity.

A word on this clone: The clone's antigen remains unknown. Qualities for individual bases were not recorded, and no much larger clone is one base off.

Taken from cysteine to phenylalanine, the CDR3 has 15 residues. Here the CDR3 DNA is all that survives: 45 bases in frame from base 1. Trimming accounts for 2 bases at V and 4 bases at J, while the number of junction bases matched to no gene is 6. In the germline V gene (reference sequence), CDR1 corresponds to SGHKS and CDR2 to YYEKEE. Libraries were built with the immunoSEQ multiplex PCR assay. T cell repertoires were profiled with deep sequencing of rearranged TCR beta loci together with multiparametric flow cytometry. The table comes from immuneACCESS by way of TCRdb, which keeps in-frame sequences with V and J called. Part of the clones is missing from these tables; in studies checked, under half for an unresolved V gene and the rest for unknown reasons. The sample data list about 19,000 clones, and just over 90% of these were observed just once. The ten largest clones capture approximately 6.5% of the sample.

The source is a man between 60 and 70 years old with pancreatic cancer. The source was peripheral blood, collected from a patient treated with photon-based radiotherapy. In this chain, TRBV5-5 is recombined with TRBJ1-5; 7 bases in between match TRBD1. At the DNA level, the sequence is TGTGCCAGCAGCTTCATAGGGGGCGCGAATCAGCCCCAGCATTTT. It encodes CASSFIGGANQPQHF.